The 8 T cell receptor beta chains below were found in one sample sequenced in a study of blood T cell repertoires in COVID-19. The repertoire was sequenced with immunoSEQ multiplex PCR; TCRdb's copy has only in-frame clones and lacks some. Of under 500,000 clones listed, about 90% were seen once; the top ten hold about 2%. Sequenced sample: PBMCs or T cells enriched from blood (not recorded which). Every receptor here comes from a woman under 30 with acute COVID-19.

This clone occurred once. This chain joins TRBV6-5 and TRBJ2-7, with D possibly TRBD2 on 6 matching bases. Trimming stripped 6 bases from V and 2 bases from J, with 17 bases between. This CDR3 contains 15 residues. Germline V lookup: CDR1 MNHEY, CDR2 SVGAGI. CDR3 nucleotides: TGTGCCAGCAGCGTTAATAGGGACTTAACCTACGAGCAGTACTTC. Translation gives CASSVNRDLTYEQYF.

This chain uses TRBV5-1 with TRBJ1-1, with TRBD1 matching over 9 bases. V lost 2 bases to trimming and J lost 13 bases; unmatched junction nucleotides: 21. Germline-derived CDR1 and CDR2 are SGHRS and YFSETQ. The CDR3 is 17 residues long. The CDR3 protein is CASSLLANRQGDNIGFF. The CDR3 coding sequence is TGCGCCAGCAGCTTACTAGCAAACAGACAGGGGGACAATATAGGTTTCTTT.

The chain couples TRBV10-3 to TRBJ1-2, with D perhaps TRBD1 (5 bases). The CDR3 loop spans 13 amino acids. V was clipped by 6 bases and J by 6 bases, with 14 bases between them. Germline CDR1 reads ENHRY; CDR2 reads SYGVKD. CDR3 nucleotide sequence: TGTGCCATCAGGCTCGACAGTATGGATGGCTACACCTTC. It encodes CAIRLDSMDGYTF.

The chain has TRBV6-2 or TRBV6-3 and TRBJ1-1; D not resolved. The CDR3 has 14 amino acids. Germline lookup yields CDR1 MNHEY and CDR2 SVGEGT. Trimming pared 4 bases from V and 5 bases from J, leaving 14 bases between. The DNA of the CDR3 is TGTGCCAGCAGTTTAGAACGAGGGAGGACTGAAGCTTTCTTT. Translated, it gives CASSLERGRTEAFF.

This clone was detected once. The chain uses TRBV18 and TRBJ2-3; the match to TRBD1 covers 8 bases. Trimming at V came to 6 bases and at J to 1 base, leaving 12 bases not matched to a gene. Germline values: CDR1 KGHSH, CDR2 LQKENI. The CDR3 has 17 amino acids. CDR3 sequence (DNA): TGTGCCAGCTCCCCTCGCTCCCCGGGACAGGGCACAGATACGCAGTATTTT. As protein: CASSPRSPGQGTDTQYF.

The rearrangement links TRBV7-2 to TRBJ2-5; 8 nucleotides agree with TRBD1. The CDR3 spans 15 residues. The V segment lost 3 bases and the J segment 5 bases; nucleotides outside the gene matches: 8. Germline CDR1 reads SGHTA; CDR2 reads FQGNSA. CDR3 sequence reads: CASSLRAGGGETQYF. The CDR3 nucleotides read TGTGCCAGCAGCTTGAGGGCAGGGGGCGGCGAGACCCAGTACTTC.

The chain employs TRBV18 and TRBJ1-1; 10 bases align to TRBD1. Germline CDR1 KGHSH, CDR2 LQKENI. This CDR3 contains 16 residues. J gave up 3 bases and V 0 bases, and 4 bases lay outside the gene matches. The CDR3 sequence: CASSPPGQGRYTEAFF. CDR3 coding DNA: TGTGCCAGCTCACCACCGGGACAGGGGAGATACACTGAAGCTTTCTTT.

The chain links TRBV18 to TRBJ1-4; maybe TRBD1 (5 bases). The CDR3 is 20 residues long. V lost 0 bases, J lost 0 bases, and 20 bases lay in between. Germline CDR1 is KGHSH and CDR2 is LQKENI. CDR3 nucleotides: TGTGCCAGCTCACCACCGGGACTGGACAAATCCTTTGCAACTAATGAAAAACTGTTTTTT. Translation gives CASSPPGLDKSFATNEKLFF.